These T cell receptor beta chains were read from a single sample in a study of regulatory T cells in long-lasting Graves disease. TCRdb itself ran the multiplex PCR reads through MiXCR, one entry per CDR3 protein. The data hold roughly 500,000 distinct CDR3 sequences, with roughly 21% observed a single time. The starting material was peripheral blood mononuclear cells (PBMCs), obtained when the disease was refractory, from a patient treated with antithyroid drugs. These receptors were obtained from a female donor with Graves disease. CDR3s include the opening cysteine and the closing phenylalanine or tryptophan. D genes are given only for firm matches. The listing skips clone size in some rows; elsewhere it reads once, few, many or a size class.

abundance	v_gene	j_gene	d_gene	len	CDR3nt	CDR3aa
many	TRBV19	TRBJ1-1	NA	15	TGTGCCAGTAAGGACCTACAGGGCTTGAACACTGAAGCTTTCTTT	CASKDLQGLNTEAFF
NA	TRBV6-2/TRBV6-3	TRBJ1-5	NA	14	TGTGCCAGCAGTTACTGGGGGGCGAATCAGCCCCAGCATTTT	CASSYWGANQPQHF
many	TRBV24-1	TRBJ2-2	NA	17	TGTGCCACCAGTGATCCCCGGTGGGGCCCGACCACCGGGGAGCTGTTTTTT	CATSDPRWGPTTGELFF
many	TRBV7-2	TRBJ2-5	NA	13	TGTGCCAGCAGCTTAGCGCAAGAAGAGACCCAGTACTTC	CASSLAQEETQYF
NA	TRBV6-1	TRBJ1-2	NA	16	TGTGCCAGCAGCCGGGCCAGCGGGAAAGCTAACTATGGCTACACCTTC	CASSRASGKANYGYTF
NA	TRBV4-1	TRBJ2-7	TRBD1	14	TGCGCCAGCAGCCCGACAGGGGGGTTTTTCGAGCAGTACTTC	CASSPTGGFFEQYF
NA	TRBV27	TRBJ2-2	TRBD2	13	TGTGCCAGTTCGGGAGGGCCATCCGGGGAGCTGTTTTTT	CASSGGPSGELFF
few	TRBV11-3	TRBJ2-2	NA	15	TGTGCCAGCAGCTTCGAGAGTCAGCGCATCGGGGAGCTGTTTTTT	CASSFESQRIGELFF
NA	TRBV27	TRBJ2-1	NA	13	TGTGCCAGCAGTTTGGAAGGGAGCTATGAGCAGTTCTTC	CASSLEGSYEQFF
many	TRBV24-1	TRBJ2-2	TRBD1	15	TGTGCCACCAGTGAAGCAGGGGGCAGGGCCGGGGAGCTGTTTTTT	CATSEAGGRAGELFF
few	TRBV24-1	TRBJ1-5	NA	12	TGTGCCACCAGTGATGGAGGGGAGCCCCAGCATTTT	CATSDGGEPQHF
NA	TRBV7-9	TRBJ2-5	NA	14	TGTGCCAGCAGCTTACGGGCAGGGGTGGAGACCCAGTACTTC	CASSLRAGVETQYF
many	TRBV7-9	TRBJ2-1	TRBD2	15	TGTGCCAGCAGCTTACCTAGCGGGAGTGTAGGTGAGCAGTTCTTC	CASSLPSGSVGEQFF
many	TRBV24-1	TRBJ2-5	NA	16	TGTGCCACCAGTGATGACAGGCCAGAGTATCTTGAGACCCAGTACTTC	CATSDDRPEYLETQYF
few	TRBV10-3	TRBJ1-1	TRBD1	16	TGTGCCATCAGTGAGTGGGACAGGGGGTGGGACACTGAAGCTTTCTTT	CAISEWDRGWDTEAFF
NA	TRBV28	TRBJ2-3	NA	16	TGTGCCAGCGAGGACGGAGGCCGGGGATTTTCATATACGCAGTATTTT	CASEDGGRGFSYTQYF
few	TRBV6-5	TRBJ2-5	TRBD1	16	TGTGCCAGCAGTTACTCGGGGACAGGGGGGGGAGAGACCCAGTACTTC	CASSYSGTGGGETQYF
NA	TRBV11-2	TRBJ2-1	TRBD2	16	TGTGCCAGCAGCTCCTGGGACTACAGCTCCTACAATGAGCAGTTCTTC	CASSSWDYSSYNEQFF
NA	TRBV5-1	TRBJ1-6	NA	14	TGCGCCAGCAGCTTGGTTCTCATCAATTCACCCCTCCACTTT	CASSLVLINSPLHF
NA	TRBV3-1	TRBJ1-6	NA	17	TGTGCCAGCAGCCAAGATCTAGGGGGAAATCGGAATTCACCCCTCCACTTT	CASSQDLGGNRNSPLHF
many	TRBV28	TRBJ2-7	TRBD1	17	TGTGCCAGCAGTTTTCCACAGGGGTTAGGAGTAGACTACGAGCAGTACTTC	CASSFPQGLGVDYEQYF
many	TRBV12-3/TRBV12-4	TRBJ1-6	TRBD1	15	TGTGCCAGCAGTTCCAGCGGGACAGGGTTGTCACCCCTCCACTTT	CASSSSGTGLSPLHF
many	TRBV20-1	TRBJ2-7	NA	11	TGCAGTGCTCAACCGGCCTACGAGCAGTACTTC	CSAQPAYEQYF
few	TRBV7-9	TRBJ1-5	NA	17	TGTGCCAGCAGCTTACGGGCGAACTTTTTCCCTGACCGGCGCCAGCATTTT	CASSLRANFFPDRRQHF
many	TRBV7-2	TRBJ2-5	TRBD2	17	TGTGCCAGCAGCCTGGGACTAGCGGGAGGGCCGGGGGAGACCCAGTACTTC	CASSLGLAGGPGETQYF
many	TRBV28	TRBJ2-7	TRBD2	15	TGTGCCACCAGTCCTGGGGCTAGCGGAGGGTACGAGCAGTACTTC	CATSPGASGGYEQYF
many	TRBV28	TRBJ1-2	TRBD1	13	TGTGCCAGCAGTTACGGGACAGCCTATGGCTACACCTTC	CASSYGTAYGYTF
NA	TRBV24-1	TRBJ2-3	TRBD2	15	TGTGCCACCAGTGATACGGGAGGGAGCACAGATACGCAGTATTTT	CATSDTGGSTDTQYF
few	TRBV7-9	TRBJ2-7	NA	13	TGTGCCAGCAGCTCTCCGACTAGGAACGAGCAGTACTTC	CASSSPTRNEQYF
NA	TRBV20-1	TRBJ2-7	TRBD1	15	TGCAGTGCTAGATCCGGGGGACAGGTGGTCTACGAGCAGTACTTC	CSARSGGQVVYEQYF
many	TRBV2	TRBJ2-1	TRBD2	16	TGTGCCAGCAGTGAAAGGGCTAGCGGGAGAGTCAATGAGCAGTTCTTC	CASSERASGRVNEQFF
few	TRBV5-1	TRBJ1-2	NA	15	TGCGCCAGCAGCTTGGGCATTCCAGCCGGCTATGGCTACACCTTC	CASSLGIPAGYGYTF
NA	TRBV4-3	TRBJ2-4	TRBD1	19	TGCGCCAGCAGCAAAGACAGGGTTGTTCTCGGTGTGGTCAAAAACATTCAGTACTTC	CASSKDRVVLGVVKNIQYF
NA	TRBV6-6	TRBJ2-4	NA	19	TGTGCCAGCAGTTACTCGAGGGATGGCTTGGGGCTGGCCAAAAACATTCAGTACTTC	CASSYSRDGLGLAKNIQYF
many	TRBV7-3	TRBJ1-1	NA	13	TGTGCCAGCAGCCTTCAAGAGCTCTCTGAAGCTTTCTTT	CASSLQELSEAFF
NA	TRBV5-8	TRBJ1-3	NA	15	TGTGCCAGCAGCTTGTTGACCTACTCTGGAAACACCATATATTTT	CASSLLTYSGNTIYF
NA	TRBV7-2	TRBJ1-1	NA	14	TGTGCCAGCAGAACCACAGGGATGAACACTGAAGCTTTCTTT	CASRTTGMNTEAFF
NA	TRBV3-1	TRBJ1-2	NA	13	TGTGCCAGCAGCCAAGATGGTCCCTATGGCTACACCTTC	CASSQDGPYGYTF
many	TRBV12-3/TRBV12-4	TRBJ2-5	NA	14	TGTGCCAGCAGTCCCTTGACAGCTGCGGAGACCCAGTACTTC	CASSPLTAAETQYF
NA	TRBV5-1	TRBJ2-5	NA	15	TGCGCCAGCAGCTCGGGCGCGATGCTTGGAGAGACCCAGTACTTC	CASSSGAMLGETQYF
NA	TRBV7-9	TRBJ1-6	NA	11	TGTGCCAGCAGCCCCGCCACCACCCTCCACTTT	CASSPATTLHF
NA	TRBV5-5	TRBJ1-2	NA	16	TGTGCCAGCAGCTTGGCCCCGGGACCAGATATGTATGGCTACACCTTC	CASSLAPGPDMYGYTF
many	TRBV27	TRBJ1-1	TRBD1	17	TGTGCCAACTCACCTCCCCGACAGGGAGCTTGCAACACTGAAGCTTTCTTT	CANSPPRQGACNTEAFF
many	TRBV6-9	TRBJ2-4	TRBD1	16	TGTGCCAGCAGTTTACAGGGGGCTGGGGCCAAAAACATTCAGTACTTC	CASSLQGAGAKNIQYF
NA	TRBV4-1	TRBJ2-7	TRBD1	16	TGCGCCAGCAGCCAAGGAATGACAGGGGGCAGGAACGAGCAGTACTTC	CASSQGMTGGRNEQYF
many	TRBV6-1	TRBJ2-7	NA	11	TGTGCCAGCAGCACCAACTACGAGCAGTACTTC	CASSTNYEQYF
many	TRBV30	TRBJ2-5	NA	12	TGTGCCTGGAATAGACAGCAAGAGACCCAGTACTTC	CAWNRQQETQYF
few	TRBV3-1	TRBJ1-1	NA	12	TGTGCCAGCAAATTCACAACAGGGATAGCTTTCTTT	CASKFTTGIAFF
few	TRBV19	TRBJ1-2	NA	17	TGTGCCAGTAGTATAGATCTGAGAGAAGCAACCCCGCATGGCTACACCTTC	CASSIDLREATPHGYTF
many	TRBV10-1	TRBJ2-2	NA	12	TGCGCCAGCAGCGGTGGCACCGGGGAGCTGTTTTTT	CASSGGTGELFF
few	TRBV7-2	TRBJ1-4	TRBD1	19	TGTGCCAGCAGCTCCACGCGGGACAGAGATAATTCAACTAATGAAAAACTGTTTTTT	CASSSTRDRDNSTNEKLFF
few	TRBV12-3/TRBV12-4	TRBJ2-7	TRBD2	17	TGTGCCAGCATGCTAGCGGGAGGCCTCGGTGCCTTTTACGAGCAGTACTTC	CASMLAGGLGAFYEQYF
many	TRBV6-1	TRBJ1-5	NA	15	TGTGCCAGCAGTCAACCCTCCTGGGGAGATCAGCCCCAGCATTTT	CASSQPSWGDQPQHF
once	TRBV7-6	TRBJ2-1	NA	13	TGTGCCAGCAGCCCCCCCTCGAGCAATGAGCAGTTCTTC	CASSPPSSNEQFF
few	TRBV5-6	TRBJ2-7	NA	15	TGTGCCAGCAGCGCGAACCCTCAGACACTCTACGAGCAGTACTTC	CASSANPQTLYEQYF